The rows below give T cell receptor beta chains drawn from one sample of a study of cytomegalovirus exposure and HLA in healthy donors. Measured with immunoSEQ multiplex PCR; TCRdb has only the in-frame clones, and not every one. Among approximately 37,000 clones listed, around 74% were seen once. The sequencing input was PBMCs. These receptors came from a man aged 25-40 years in good health and CMV-seronegative. CDR3s include the opening cysteine and the closing phenylalanine or tryptophan. The D gene is left open where the match is weak. Size is omitted from some rows. Given values are once, few, many or a class for expanded clones.

v_gene	len	j_gene	d_gene	abundance	CDR3nt	CDR3aa
TRBV5-1	14	TRBJ2-7	.	.	TGCGCCAGCAGCTACCTCGACCGGACAAACGAGCAGTACTTC	CASSYLDRTNEQYF
TRBV5-1	18	TRBJ2-7	TRBD1	.	TGCGCCAGCAGCTTGGCCCCCGGGACAGGGTACTTCTCCTACGAGCAGTACTTC	CASSLAPGTGYFSYEQYF
TRBV5-6	13	TRBJ1-6	TRBD1	.	TGTGCCAGCAGCATAACAGGGGAATCACCCCTCCACTTT	CASSITGESPLHF
TRBV25-1	17	TRBJ1-3	TRBD1	.	TGTGCCAGCAGCCAAGAACAGGGGAAAAGGGCTGGAAACACCATATATTTT	CASSQEQGKRAGNTIYF
TRBV2	15	TRBJ1-4	TRBD1	.	TGTGCCAGCTGCCGGGACAGGGCCACTAATGAAAAACTGTTTTTT	CASCRDRATNEKLFF
TRBV6-5	16	TRBJ2-7	.	.	TGTGCCAGCAGTTACGGTTGGGGCGGAGTAGCCTACGAGCAGTACTTC	CASSYGWGGVAYEQYF
TRBV18	18	TRBJ1-1	TRBD1	.	TGTGCCAGCTCACGACAGACAGGGGGCGAGGTGATGAACACTGAAGCTTTCTTT	CASSRQTGGEVMNTEAFF
TRBV7-9	14	TRBJ2-1	.	.	TGTGCCAGCAGCTTAATCGGGGCGGGGAATGAGCAGTTCTTC	CASSLIGAGNEQFF
TRBV2	15	TRBJ2-7	TRBD2	.	TGTGCCAGCAGGGAGACTAGCGGGGGCTCCTACGAGCAGTACTTC	CASRETSGGSYEQYF
TRBV5-1	14	TRBJ1-2	.	.	TGCGCCAGCAGCTCAGCGCCACCTAACTATGGCTACACCTTC	CASSSAPPNYGYTF
TRBV30	12	TRBJ2-7	.	.	TGTGCCTGGAGTGTAACTGGGCTCGAGCAGTACTTC	CAWSVTGLEQYF
TRBV6-5	14	TRBJ1-1	.	.	TGTGCCAGCAGTGAAGGTCGTGGCGGGACTGAAGCTTTCTTT	CASSEGRGGTEAFF
TRBV9	17	TRBJ2-3	TRBD2	.	TGTGCCAGCAGCGTAGCATGGGGACTAGCGGGCACAGATACGCAGTATTTT	CASSVAWGLAGTDTQYF
TRBV27	13	TRBJ2-1	TRBD2	.	TGTGCCAGCAGAGGGACTAGGAGCGGCGAGCAGTTCTTC	CASRGTRSGEQFF
TRBV4-2	16	TRBJ2-7	.	.	TGTGCCAGCAGCCAAGATACGGGAAGTCGGTCCTACGAGCAGTACTTC	CASSQDTGSRSYEQYF
TRBV9	13	TRBJ2-2	TRBD2	.	TGTGCCAGCGAACTAGCGGGGACCGGGGAGCTGTTTTTT	CASELAGTGELFF
TRBV14	15	TRBJ1-2	TRBD1	.	TGTGCCAGCAGCCAATTAGGGGGCGTCGGCTATGGCTACACCTTC	CASSQLGGVGYGYTF
TRBV12-5	15	TRBJ2-1	TRBD1	.	TGTGCTAGTGGTTTGGTACCGACAGGGGTAAATGAGCAGTTCTTC	CASGLVPTGVNEQFF
TRBV7-9	14	TRBJ1-1	TRBD1	.	TGTGCCAGCAGCTTAGTCAGGGGGCCGGCTGAAGCTTTCTTT	CASSLVRGPAEAFF
TRBV7-3	15	TRBJ2-3	TRBD1	.	TGTGCCAGCAGCCCAACAGGGGCTAGCACAGATACGCAGTATTTT	CASSPTGASTDTQYF
TRBV7-9	13	TRBJ2-3	.	.	TGTGCCAGCAGCTTGAGGGATGGAGATACGCAGTATTTT	CASSLRDGDTQYF
TRBV29-1	15	TRBJ2-3	TRBD2	.	TGCAGCGTTGACGGGACTAGCGGGGGCACAGATACGCAGTATTTT	CSVDGTSGGTDTQYF
TRBV25-1	11	TRBJ1-2	TRBD1	.	TGTGCCAGCAGTGGGGGACAGTTGCTCCCCTTC	CASSGGQLLPF
TRBV6-1	15	TRBJ1-1	TRBD1	once	TGTGCCAGCAGTCCCGGCCGGGACAGAGACACTGAAGCTTTCTTT	CASSPGRDRDTEAFF
TRBV27	16	TRBJ2-2	TRBD2	.	TGTGCCAGCAGTTTACCCGGACTAGATTTTAGCGGGGAGCTGTTTTTT	CASSLPGLDFSGELFF
TRBV19	13	TRBJ1-2	TRBD1	.	TGTGCCAGCGCTGGGACAGGGGGACTTGGCTACACCTTC	CASAGTGGLGYTF
TRBV19	13	TRBJ2-2	.	few	TGTGCCAGTAGTATGATCGGCACCGGGGAGCTGTTTTTT	CASSMIGTGELFF
TRBV19	18	TRBJ2-7	.	.	TGTGCCAGTAGCATGGGGCTTCAGGATCGGGACTCCTCCTACGAGCAGTACTTC	CASSMGLQDRDSSYEQYF
TRBV9	13	TRBJ1-2	.	.	TGTGCCAGCAGCCCCGGGGGGCGTCGGGGCTACACCTTC	CASSPGGRRGYTF
TRBV4-1	15	TRBJ2-7	.	few	TGCGCCAGCAGCCAAGAATGGGCCAGGGACTACGAGCAGTACTTC	CASSQEWARDYEQYF
TRBV11-2	15	TRBJ2-5	TRBD2	.	TGTGCCAGCAGCTTCGCTAGCGGGGCACAAGAGACCCAGTACTTC	CASSFASGAQETQYF
TRBV28	16	TRBJ2-3	.	large	TGTGCCAGCATCTGGGGGCAGAAGACCTCCACAGATACGCAGTATTTT	CASIWGQKTSTDTQYF
TRBV5-1	16	TRBJ1-2	TRBD1	.	TGCGCCAGCAGCTTCACCCGGACAGGGTCTAACTATGGCTACACCTTC	CASSFTRTGSNYGYTF
TRBV6-4	14	TRBJ2-3	TRBD2	.	TGTGCCAGCAGTGACTCGAGTCGGGGGACTAGCCAGTATTTT	CASSDSSRGTSQYF
TRBV5-4	16	TRBJ2-1	.	.	TGTGCCAGCAGCTCGAGGGAAAGCCTCCTCTACAATGAGCAGTTCTTC	CASSSRESLLYNEQFF
TRBV4-1	19	TRBJ2-4	.	.	TGCGCCAGCAGCCAAGAGGCGGGGAGGGGGGATAATTCCAAAAACATTCAGTACTTC	CASSQEAGRGDNSKNIQYF
TRBV14	17	TRBJ1-1	.	.	TGTGCCAGCAGCCAAGGACTCACGAGGCGGGTGTCAACTGAAGCTTTCTTT	CASSQGLTRRVSTEAFF
TRBV6-5	15	TRBJ2-4	.	.	TGTGCCAGCCCTGTTAAGGGGCCCCTGGAGACCATTCAGTACTTC	CASPVKGPLETIQYF
TRBV18	15	TRBJ2-1	.	.	TGTGCCAGCTCACCAACCCGCGGCAGGGGCAATGAGCAGTTCTTC	CASSPTRGRGNEQFF
TRBV30	13	TRBJ1-2	.	.	TGTGCCTGGAGGGGACTGGGAGGCTATGGCTACACCTTC	CAWRGLGGYGYTF
TRBV29-1	14	TRBJ2-2	.	.	TGCAGCGTTACGGGTATCCCGAACACCGGGGAGCTGTTTTTT	CSVTGIPNTGELFF
TRBV9	18	TRBJ2-1	TRBD2	once	TGTGCCAGCAGCGCAGACCTCTTGGGCGGGGGGGCCGCAAATGAGCAGTTCTTC	CASSADLLGGGAANEQFF
TRBV18	14	TRBJ2-7	TRBD1	.	TGTGCCAGCTCAACCGGACAGGGGAACAACGAGCAGTACTTC	CASSTGQGNNEQYF
TRBV27	13	TRBJ2-5	.	.	TGTGCCAGCAGCGCCGGGATCCAAGAGACCCAGTACTTC	CASSAGIQETQYF
TRBV4-2	16	TRBJ2-7	.	.	TGTGCCAGCAGCCAAGAAGGGGGATCCTTGGGGTACGAGCAGTACTTC	CASSQEGGSLGYEQYF
TRBV7-9	14	TRBJ1-1	TRBD1	.	TGTGCCAGCAACCCGACAGGGGGGAACACTGAAGCTTTCTTT	CASNPTGGNTEAFF
TRBV11-3	15	TRBJ2-1	TRBD2	.	TGTGCCAGCAGCCCCCGCGGCGGGGGGGCGGCGGAGCAGTTCTTC	CASSPRGGGAAEQFF
TRBV6-5	14	TRBJ1-3	.	.	TGTGCCAGCAGTTACGGTTCGAGCTCGAACGCCATATATTTT	CASSYGSSSNAIYF
TRBV7-9	14	TRBJ2-7	TRBD1	.	TGTTCCAGCAGCTTAAGGGACAGCGGTAGAGAGCAGTACTTC	CSSSLRDSGREQYF
TRBV6-4	15	TRBJ2-7	.	.	TGTGCCAGCACTGGAGGGGGGGACAGGCCCTACGAGCAGTACTTC	CASTGGGDRPYEQYF
TRBV5-1	16	TRBJ1-3	TRBD1	once	TGCGCCAGCAGATTATCCCTCGGGACAGCCGGAAACACCATATATTTT	CASRLSLGTAGNTIYF
TRBV27	17	TRBJ1-5	.	.	TGTGCCAGCAGTTTAAGGGGGGGCGAAGGTAATGGTCAGCCCCAGCATTTT	CASSLRGGEGNGQPQHF
TRBV6-1	16	TRBJ2-5	TRBD1	few	TGTGCCAGCAGTGACCGGGACAGGGGGAGTTGGGAGACCCAGTACTTC	CASSDRDRGSWETQYF
TRBV6-5	15	TRBJ1-1	.	few	TGTGCCAGCAGTCTGTCCGGGGGGGTGAACACTGAAGCTTTCTTT	CASSLSGGVNTEAFF
TRBV19	15	TRBJ1-1	TRBD1	few	TGTGCCAGTAGTACATCGACAGGGGTGATCACTGAAGCTTTCTTT	CASSTSTGVITEAFF
TRBV11-2	15	TRBJ2-4	TRBD1	.	TGTGCCAGCAGCGAAATCCCGGGACAGGGGGTCATTCAGTACTTC	CASSEIPGQGVIQYF